This TCR beta chain was identified in a study of metastatic and nonmetastatic thyroid tumors (dated by TCRdb to the early 2020s). General notes on the study: The researchers compared repertoires between peripheral blood samples and tumor or nodule tissue samples from patients with malignant or benign thyroid disease. Overall study results and their limits: In both blood and tumor samples, TCR beta diversity was reported to be significantly higher in malignant tumors than in benign nodules.

Before undergoing thyroid surgery, none of the patients had been given any kind of treatment. Using T-cell receptor beta sequencing, the study looked back at clinical samples from patients collected from the early 2010s to the late 2010s. Via the germline V gene (reference sequence), CDR1 is SEHNR and CDR2 FQNEAQ. 14 amino acids form the CDR3, both terminal residues included. The CDR3 DNA has 42 bases and is translated from base 1. The V and J ends are trimmed by 1 base and 0 bases, leaving 6 bases between them. Libraries were prepared through PCR. TCRdb shows the sequencer as Illumina HiSeq 4000. High-throughput sequencing was used to profile the CDR3 region of the TCR beta-chain in every patient. In the source study's methods: Drawing on CDR3 differences between clinicopathological groups, the researchers built a classifier meant to tell apart patients with distant-metastatic papillary thyroid cancer. The Shannon index was used to assess repertoire diversity, and the Morisita-Horn index was used to assess tumor-blood repertoire similarity. In TCRdb, the public reads were trimmed at Q25 with fastp and aligned with MiXCR, with productive beta chains retained. TCRdb, not the original authors, processed these V and J calls. Present in this sample are around 30,000 clones, about 4.1% of which were seen just once. Under 25% of the sample comes from the top ten.

This clone was picked up many times. Its binding antigen is unknown. This is likely a read error, given that the CDR3 carries no conserved phenylalanine or tryptophan at its end. The sequence was obtained from a female donor with papillary thyroid cancer or a benign thyroid nodule (not recorded which). Some clones in this sample may be carry-over from other donors' samples. The sample consisted of blood. Rearrangement joined TRBV7-9 to TRBJ1-1; a confident D gene designation cannot be given. The sequence in DNA is TGTGCCAGCAGCTTAGGACGGTTGAACACTGAAGCTTTCCTT. This sequence encodes CASSLGRLNTEAFL.